The text below deals with one T cell receptor beta chain. Its antigen is currently unknown. Combining a sample-barcoded 5' primer with a J-beta primer mix, a second PCR ran for roughly 6 to 12 cycles. Each cDNA was tagged by a template-switch adaptor containing 12 random nucleotides. TCRdb re-derived calls from the 5' RACE reads in MiXCR, one entry per CDR3 protein. This repertoire shows about 760,000 distinct CDR3 sequences, around three fifths found once; its top ten account for more than 25%. The CDR3 runs to 14 residues. Trimming removed 1 base from V and 7 bases from J, with 8 bases in between. Germline CDR1 SGHTA, CDR2 FQGNSA. These data belong to a study of blood T cells in healthy people across ages. Across the study: Template switching caught about one barcoded beta molecule for each two T cells. The study, taken as a whole, reports: Versus aged donors, long-lived donors had higher diversity and more naive CD4+ cells. As age increased, TCR beta diversity per million T cells fell in a roughly linear fashion.

The origin of this receptor is a man aged 35-49 years in good health. What was sequenced was blood. The chain joins TRBV7-2 to TRBJ1-6; D remains unclear. Here the CDR3 reads CASSLGARNSPLHF. As DNA, the CDR3 is TGTGCCAGCAGCTTAGGGGCCAGGAATTCACCCCTCCACTTT.